The present entry profiles one TCR beta chain with its context. The sample comes from a study of blood T cell repertoires in COVID-19. Turning to the study itself: Italy, Spain and the United States were the sources of the convalescent and acute COVID-19 samples. The cDNA or gDNA used as material had been derived from T cells, B-cell-depleted T cells, or PBMCs.

Original handling: Estimation of nucleated cell counts relied on the amplification of reference gene primers. Assay: immunoSEQ multiplex PCR; the TCRdb copy retains only in-frame clones and omits some. The DNA gave D and trimming, while V, J and clone size come from that table. The repertoire consists of roughly 170,000 clones, with around two thirds occurring once and the leading ten covering about 3%. V shed 1 base and J 0 bases; nucleotides not matched to a gene: 4. CDR3 size: 16 residues. Germline lookup yields CDR1 MNHEY and CDR2 SMNVEV (reference sequence). Sample: peripheral blood. This chain connects TRBV27 to TRBJ2-5, with TRBD2 identical over 8 bases. The clonotype originates from a woman of 80 years or more with acute or convalescent COVID-19. In DNA, the CDR3 is TGTGCCAGCAGTTTATTTCCTAGCGGGTACCAAGAGACCCAGTACTTC. It is translated as CASSLFPSGYQETQYF.